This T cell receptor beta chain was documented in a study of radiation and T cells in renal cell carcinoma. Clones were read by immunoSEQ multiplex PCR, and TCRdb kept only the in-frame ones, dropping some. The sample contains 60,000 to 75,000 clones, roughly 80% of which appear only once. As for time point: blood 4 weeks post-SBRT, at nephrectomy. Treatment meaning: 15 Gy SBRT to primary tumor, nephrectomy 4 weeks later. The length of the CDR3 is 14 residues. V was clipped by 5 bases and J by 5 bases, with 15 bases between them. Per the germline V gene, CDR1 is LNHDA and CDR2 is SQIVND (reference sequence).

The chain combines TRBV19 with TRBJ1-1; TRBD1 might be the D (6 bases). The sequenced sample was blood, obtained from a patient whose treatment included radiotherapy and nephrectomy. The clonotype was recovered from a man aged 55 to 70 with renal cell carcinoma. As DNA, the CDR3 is TGTGCCAGTAGTCTAAGGGGGTCAGGGACTGAAGCTTTCTTT. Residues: CASSLRGSGTEAFF.